Shown below are 32 T cell receptor beta chains from a single sample sequenced in a study of CD8+CD57+ T cells in acquired aplastic anemia. Using genomic DNA as the template, TCR beta VDJ and CDR3 profiling was carried out. TCRdb reprocessed the reads via MiXCR and lists one record per CDR3 protein. This table has roughly 280,000 distinct CDR3 sequences, under 60% appearing once. Sequencing was done on patients that had shown CD8+CD57+ cell expansion by flow cytometry. Sequences were obtained from sorted CD4+, CD8+, or CD8+CD57+ T cells (not recorded which) from PBMCs. These receptors all come from a human donor with aplastic anemia.

The chain carries TRBV11-2 and TRBJ1-2; D unresolved. CDR1 and CDR2 from the germline V gene are SGHAT and FQNNGV. The CDR3 is 15 residues long. V lost 6 bases, J lost 4 bases, and 18 bases lay in between. CDR3 sequence (DNA): TGTGCCAGCAGTCCAAAGGGAGTGGGCGGCTATGGCTACACCTTC. Translated, it gives CASSPKGVGGYGYTF.

In regard to this clonotype: Mismatch with germline at one junction end may stem from a read error. The J gene is TRBJ2-3, the V gene TRBV29-1; 7 nucleotides line up with TRBD2. The CDR3 runs 11 residues. CDR1 and CDR2 (germline): SQVTM, ANQGSEA. The CDR3: CGGGVADTQYF. The CDR3 DNA reads TGTGGTGGGGGGGTAGCAGATACGCAGTATTTT.

Points on this clonotype: A junction boundary mismatches the germline segment, possibly from a read error. CDR3 protein: CARRNTGGRNEKLFF. Here the CDR3 DNA reads TGTGCCCGCAGAAACACAGGGGGGAGGAACGAAAAACTGTTTTTT. J is TRBJ1-4 and V is TRBV12-3 or TRBV12-4; 8 positions agree with TRBD1. This CDR3 comprises 15 residues.

This chain connects TRBV20-1 to TRBJ2-1; TRBD2 matches at 7 bases. The CDR3 runs to 16 residues. Germline CDR1 reads DFQATT; CDR2 reads SNEGSKA (reference sequence). The trim removed 1 base at V and 6 bases at J, leaving 12 bases unmatched. CDR3 loop: CSARGGGGRAGNEQFF. DNA of the CDR3: TGCAGTGCTAGAGGGGGCGGCGGGAGAGCAGGCAATGAGCAGTTCTTC.

This clonotype was seen repeatedly, ten times or more. The chain combines TRBV5-1 with TRBJ2-3; a possible D gene is TRBD2 (7 bases). V was clipped by 7 bases and J by 0 bases, with 18 bases between them. Germline V gives CDR1 SGHRS, CDR2 YFSETQ. The CDR3 spans 16 residues. This CDR3 is CASSRIGGASTDTQYF. In DNA, the CDR3 is TGCGCCAGCTCTCGGATAGGGGGGGCTAGCACAGATACGCAGTATTTT. Using reference TRBV5-1 and TRBJ2-3 for the parts outside the CDR3, the full variable domain is KAGVTQTPRYLIKTRGQQVTLSCSPISGHRSVSWYQQTPGQGLQFLFEYFSETQRNKGNFPGRFSGRQFSNSRSEMNVSTLELGDSALYLCASSRIGGASTDTQYFGPGTRLTVL.

This clonotype occurred once. CDR3 sequence: CASSFRRTSGYETQYF. The DNA of the CDR3 is TGTGCCAGCAGCTTTCGTCGGACTAGCGGGTATGAGACCCAGTACTTC. The chain combines TRBV7-6 with TRBJ2-5, with 11 bases matching TRBD2. Germline loops: CDR1 SGHVS, CDR2 FNYEAQ. After removal of 3 bases from V and 5 bases from J, the junction contained 8 bases not matched to a gene. The CDR3 has 16 residues.

This clonotype appeared many times. The chain recombines TRBV6-5 with TRBJ1-3; 9 bases line up with TRBD1. This CDR3 region has 16 residues. CDR1 and CDR2 from the germline V gene are MNHEY and SVGAGI. V lost 5 bases and J lost 2; bases outside the gene matches: 7. The chain's CDR3 is CASSPTGGSTGNTIYF. In DNA form, the CDR3 reads TGTGCCAGCAGTCCGACAGGGGGTTCTACTGGAAACACCATATATTTT.

J is TRBJ2-1 and V is TRBV7-2, with TRBD1 identical over 8 bases. CDR1 and CDR2 from the germline V gene are SGHTA and FQGNSA. Losses at the gene ends were 5 bases for V and 8 bases for J; bases not matched to a gene: 11. The CDR3 has 15 residues. CDR3 coding DNA: TGTGCCAGCAGCCGTTCCAACAGGGGGGATCATGAGCAGTTCTTC. This translates into CASSRSNRGDHEQFF.

This clonotype occurred many times. The V and J genes are TRBV5-8 and TRBJ1-5, with 7 bases lining up with TRBD1. J lost 0 bases, V lost 4 bases, and 4 bases had no gene match. The CDR3 runs to 15 residues. Germline loops: CDR1 SGHTS, CDR2 YDEGEE. CDR3 bases: TGTGCCAGCAGCCCGACAGGGAATAGCAATCAGCCCCAGCATTTT. Amino acids: CASSPTGNSNQPQHF.

Concerning this clonotype itself: A much larger clone lies a single base off, so this may be a read error. Here the CDR3 DNA reads TGTGCCAGCAGTACCACGACAGGTATGAATGAGCAGTTCTTC. This codes for CASSTTTGMNEQFF. The chain is built from TRBV6-5 and TRBJ2-1, with D perhaps matching TRBD1 (6 bases). CDR1 is MNHEY, CDR2 SVGAGI, per germline. The CDR3 loop spans 14 amino acids. Trimming left V 5 bases short and J 7 bases short, with 15 bases between.

The chain uses TRBV10-3 and TRBJ1-1; TRBD1 matches at 10 bases. The trim removed 4 bases at V and 5 bases at J, leaving 10 bases unmatched. The CDR3 is 16 residues long. The germline V gene encodes CDR1 ENHRY and CDR2 SYGVKD. The CDR3 is CAISGGTGEGVTEAFF. CDR3 sequence (DNA): TGTGCCATCAGTGGAGGGACAGGGGAAGGAGTGACTGAAGCTTTCTTT.

This clonotype was picked up many times. V usage is TRBV19 and J usage is TRBJ1-1; D is possibly TRBD1 (6 bases). Per germline, CDR1 LNHDA and CDR2 SQIVND (reference sequence). This CDR3 region has 12 residues. The germline V and J ends were trimmed by 5 bases and 10 bases, with 14 bases remaining between them. CDR3 nucleotides: TGTGCCAGTAGTCCCCGGACCAGGGGAGCTTTCTTT. This codes for CASSPRTRGAFF.

This clonotype appeared many times. The chain couples TRBV18 to TRBJ2-7; 7 bases match TRBD1. Trimming cost V 3 bases and J 4 bases; bases outside gene matches: 0. The V gene's germline CDR1 is KGHSH and CDR2 LQKENI. The CDR3 covers 12 residues. Here the CDR3 DNA reads TGTGCCAGCTCACCGACAGGGTACGAGCAGTACTTC. This codes for CASSPTGYEQYF.

The chain uses TRBV9 and TRBJ1-5, with D unclear. V was trimmed by 0 bases and J by 3 bases, leaving 7 bases between them. Germline CDR1 reads SGDLS; CDR2 reads YYNGEE. This CDR3 has 14 amino acids. DNA for the CDR3: TGTGCCAGCAGCGTAGGGCCGGACAATCAGCCCCAGCATTTT. Its protein is CASSVGPDNQPQHF.

This clonotype occurred many times. The chain links TRBV7-8 to TRBJ2-7, with 7 bases that match TRBD1. CDR3 size: 20 residues. The V and J ends lost 5 bases and 4 bases, in that order; junction bases with no gene match: 26. Per the germline V gene, CDR1 is SGHVS and CDR2 is FQNEAQ. The CDR3 spells CASSRLYGTVDPLASYEQYF. The CDR3 nucleotides read TGTGCCAGCAGCCGATTATACGGGACAGTGGACCCTTTGGCTTCGTACGAGCAGTACTTC.

This clonotype occurred once. The V gene is TRBV19, the J gene TRBJ2-2; no clear D. There are 15 residues in the CDR3. Germline CDR1 is LNHDA and CDR2 is SQIVND (reference sequence). The ends were cut back, 3 bases at V and 0 bases at J, with 8 bases in the middle. CDR3 DNA: TGTGCCAGTAGTATTGCAGCGACGAACACCGGGGAGCTGTTTTTT. Translated: CASSIAATNTGELFF. The full variable domain, in which reference TRBV19 and TRBJ2-2 provide the parts outside the CDR3, is DGGITQSPKYLFRKEGQNVTLSCEQNLNHDAMYWYRQDPGQGLRLIYYSQIVNDFQKGDIAEGYSVSREKKESFPLTVTSAQKNPTAFYLCASSIAATNTGELFFGEGSRLTVL.

This clonotype was seen only once. V gene TRBV29-1 combines with J gene TRBJ2-7; D not resolved. V gave up 3 bases and J gave up 6 bases, with 12 bases separating them. Germline loops: CDR1 SQVTM, CDR2 ANQGSEA. The CDR3 runs 12 residues. CDR3 protein: CSVDGRVGEQYF. DNA for the CDR3: TGCAGCGTTGATGGTAGGGTTGGCGAGCAGTACTTC.

The genes are TRBV20-1 and TRBJ1-5; D gene ambiguous. In germline, CDR1 is DFQATT, CDR2 SNEGSKA (reference sequence). V lost 2 bases and J lost 3, with 8 bases in between. The CDR3 has 13 amino acids. CDR3 in amino acids: CSARLGANQPQHF. Written as DNA, the CDR3 is TGCAGTGCTAGACTCGGAGCCAATCAGCCCCAGCATTTT.

This clonotype has just a few counts. The chain is built from TRBV24-1 and TRBJ2-2, with D uncertain. The CDR3 sequence is 15 residues long. Trimming left V 5 bases short and J 7 bases short, with 16 bases between. CDR1 is KGHDR and CDR2 is SFDVKD in the germline V gene. The CDR3 loop is CATSALSPTIGELFF. The CDR3 DNA reads TGTGCCACCAGTGCCCTAAGCCCGACAATCGGGGAGCTGTTTTTT.

This sequence joins TRBV15 and TRBJ1-6; tentative D call: TRBD1 (5 bases). Trimming removed 5 bases at V and 8 bases at J, with 16 bases between. From germline, CDR1 is LNHNV and CDR2 YYDKDF (reference sequence). The CDR3 contains 15 residues. The CDR3 loop is CATSVRDDSYSPLHF. The DNA for the CDR3 is TGTGCCACCAGCGTGCGGGACGATAGTTATTCACCCCTCCACTTT.

The gene calls are TRBV2 and TRBJ1-5, with D hard to call. The V end was cut by 7 bases, the J end by 3 bases, with 10 bases between. CDR3 length: 13 amino acids. Germline V gene sequence: CDR1 SNHLY, CDR2 FYNNEI. DNA of the CDR3: TGTGCCAGCACTTCCAGCCTCAATCAGCCCCAGCATTTT. Encoded protein: CASTSSLNQPQHF.

Comment on this clonotype: The junction and the germline gene differ at one end; a read error may be behind it. The rearrangement joins TRBV2 to TRBJ2-7; 7 bases map to TRBD2. Per the germline V gene, CDR1 is SNHLY and CDR2 is FYNNEI. The CDR3 spans 13 residues. The CDR3: CASSQGAGDEQYF. CDR3 sequence (DNA): TGCGCCAGCAGCCAGGGCGCGGGGGATGAGCAGTACTTC.

The V and J genes are TRBV7-2 and TRBJ2-3; 8 nucleotides agree with TRBD1. Germline trimming cut 7 bases from V and 2 bases from J; bases unmatched to any gene: 11. This CDR3 spans 16 amino acids. Per germline, CDR1 SGHTA and CDR2 FQGNSA. CDR3 DNA: TGTGCCAGCAATAATGCCGGACAGGGCGACACAGATACGCAGTATTTT. This gives the protein CASNNAGQGDTDTQYF. The complete variable domain, with remaining parts taken from reference TRBV7-2 and TRBJ2-3, reads GAGVSQSPSNKVTEKGKDVELRCDPISGHTALYWYRQSLGQGLEFLIYFQGNSAPDKSGLPSDRFSAERTGGSVSTLTIQRTQQEDSAVYLCASNNAGQGDTDTQYFGPGTRLTVL.

Of note for this clonotype: Its ends do not fully match the called genes, so a read error is possible. The chain is built from TRBV3-1 and TRBJ1-1, with D unclear. This CDR3 has 14 residues. The germline V gene encodes CDR1 LGHDT and CDR2 YNNKEL (reference sequence). This CDR3 reads CASSQVGRSSEAFF. CDR3 nucleotide sequence: TGTGCCAGCAGTCAAGTAGGGCGAAGCTCTGAAGCTTTCTTT. The variable domain in full, completed from reference TRBV3-1 and TRBJ1-1, reads DTAVSQTPKYLVTQMGNDKSIKCEQNLGHDTMYWYKQDSKKFLKIMFSYNNKELIINETVPNRFSPKSPDKAHLNLHINSLELGDSAVYFCASSQVGRSSEAFFGQGTRLTVV.

This chain joins TRBV11-2 and TRBJ2-7; D gene ambiguous. V was pared by 2 bases and J by 2 bases, with 7 bases between. CDR1 and CDR2 from the germline V gene are SGHAT and FQNNGV. The CDR3 has 13 residues. The CDR3 protein is CASSLPGAYEQYF. The CDR3 DNA follows: TGTGCCAGCAGCTTACCAGGCGCCTACGAGCAGTACTTC.

V gene TRBV7-2 combines with J gene TRBJ2-7; the match to TRBD2 covers 7 bases. This CDR3 comprises 15 residues. CDR1 is SGHTA, CDR2 FQGNSA, per germline. The junction had 11 bases not matched to a gene; V was cut back by 5 bases and J by 4 bases. The CDR3 DNA sequence: TGTGCCAGCAGCAAATGGGGGGGAGAATCGTACGAGCAGTACTTC. It encodes CASSKWGGESYEQYF.

This clonotype showed up just a few times. This chain uses TRBV19 with TRBJ1-3, with TRBD1 matching 8 bases. In germline, CDR1 is LNHDA, CDR2 SQIVND (reference sequence). With 5 bases clipped from V and 4 bases from J, the junction kept 10 bases outside the gene matches. This CDR3 comprises 16 residues. CDR3 bases: TGTGCCAGTAGTCCTACCGGACAGGGAGCAGGAAACACCATATATTTT. Translating it yields CASSPTGQGAGNTIYF.

J is TRBJ1-2 and V is TRBV10-3; 9 bases fit TRBD1. Germline trimming cut 1 base from V and 8 bases from J; bases unmatched to any gene: 11. Looked up from germline, CDR1 is ENHRY and CDR2 is SYGVKD. CDR3 length: 16 amino acids. The CDR3 bases are TGTGCCATCAGTGAGTTGGGGACAGGGACTTCGGGAGGCTACACCTTC. It codes for CAISELGTGTSGGYTF.

Comments on this clonotype: A much larger clone sits a single nucleotide away, making a read error possible. V gene TRBV5-4 combines with J gene TRBJ1-4; 8 bases map to TRBD1. CDR1 is SGHNT, CDR2 YYREEE, per germline (reference sequence). J was trimmed by 6 bases and V by 5 bases; bases with no gene match: 6. The CDR3 totals 14 residues. The CDR3 reads CASSTGQVDEKLFF. In DNA, the CDR3 is TGTGCCAGCAGTACGGGACAGGTGGATGAAAAACTGTTTTTT.

The sample holds many counts of this clonotype. V usage is TRBV3-1 and J usage is TRBJ2-7, with D possibly matching TRBD2 (6 bases). The CDR3 is made up of 17 amino acids. The V end was cut by 0 bases, the J end by 2 bases, with 17 bases between. CDR1 is LGHDT and CDR2 is YNNKEL in the germline V gene (reference sequence). In DNA, the CDR3 is TGTGCCAGCAGCCAAGATCGGAGGGGATCCTATGCCTACGAGCAGTACTTC. Its protein is CASSQDRRGSYAYEQYF.

This clonotype was observed a handful of times. This chain joins TRBV5-4 and TRBJ1-6, with D possibly being TRBD1 (5 bases). V shed 4 bases and J shed 15 bases, with 26 bases lying between them. Germline V CDR1 and CDR2: SGHNT, YYREEE (reference sequence). The CDR3 totals 16 residues. CDR3 sequence (DNA): TGTGCCAGCAGCGTTGGCCACGGGACCGACCCCAGTCTCCTCCACTTT. Translated: CASSVGHGTDPSLLHF.

The CDR3, as DNA: TGTGCCAGCAGCTCGTCAGGGGGCTACGAGCAGTACTTC. This gives the protein CASSSSGGYEQYF. The V gene is TRBV11-2, the J gene TRBJ2-7; 7 bases are a match to TRBD1. This CDR3 comprises 13 residues. J was trimmed by 3 bases and V by 4 bases; bases with no gene match: 3. Germline CDR1 is SGHAT and CDR2 is FQNNGV. Complete variable domain (other parts from reference TRBV11-2 and TRBJ2-7): EAGVAQSPRYKIIEKRQSVAFWCNPISGHATLYWYQQILGQGPKLLIQFQNNGVVDDSQLPKDRFSAERLKGVDSTLKIQPAKLEDSAVYLCASSSSGGYEQYFGPGTRLTVT.